One and the same sample provided the 16 T cell receptor beta chains below, sequenced in a study of cytomegalovirus exposure and HLA in healthy donors. The PCR ran on 60 Vbeta and 13 Jbeta primers. The data were produced by immunoSEQ multiplex PCR, yet TCRdb's version contains in-frame clones alone and is incomplete. Among 100,000 to 150,000 clones listed, less than 85% were seen once. Sequencing was done on a sample of PBMCs. Every receptor here comes from a man aged 25-40 years in good health and CMV-seropositive.

This clone was observed once. This chain joins TRBV7-6 and TRBJ1-5; 7 nucleotides agree with TRBD1. The V gene's germline CDR1 is SGHVS and CDR2 FNYEAQ. This CDR3 spans 14 amino acids. The J segment lost 2 bases and the V segment lost 4 bases, leaving 2 bases of the junction unmatched. The CDR3 spells CASSSQGGNQPQHF. The CDR3 nucleotides read TGTGCCAGCAGCTCCCAGGGGGGCAATCAGCCCCAGCATTTT.

V and J are TRBV7-6 and TRBJ2-3, with TRBD2 as a possible D gene (5 bases). This CDR3 spans 14 amino acids. V gave up 5 bases and J gave up 0 bases, with 9 bases separating them. Germline V CDR1 and CDR2: SGHVS, FNYEAQ. DNA of the CDR3: TGTGCCAGCAGCCTGACTACTAGCACAGATACGCAGTATTTT. The encoded protein is CASSLTTSTDTQYF.

This clone turned up a few times. The rearrangement links TRBV10-3 to TRBJ1-1; TRBD1 aligns across 9 bases. CDR1 ENHRY and CDR2 SYGVKD come from the germline V gene. The ends lost 4 bases at V and 1 base at J; junction bases unmatched: 4. The length of the CDR3 is 15 residues. The CDR3 nucleotides are TGTGCCATCAGTGCGCTGGACAGGGGGAACACTGAAGCTTTCTTT. Protein product: CAISALDRGNTEAFF.

This rearrangement joins TRBV7-3 to TRBJ2-3; maybe TRBD2 (5 bases). Germline V gene lookup returns CDR1 SGHTA and CDR2 FQGTGA. The CDR3 has 12 residues. Between the trimmed V and J ends, which lost 5 bases and 6 bases, there was a span of 9 bases. CDR3 amino acids: CASSLSGDTQYF. CDR3 in DNA: TGTGCCAGCAGCCTCTCGGGGGATACGCAGTATTTT.

V is TRBV23-1 and J is TRBJ2-5; 10 bases agree with TRBD2. TRBV23-1 is given ORF status, its function remaining uncertain. J lost 2 bases, V lost 3 bases, and 15 bases had no gene match. The CDR3 is 19 residues long. The CDR3: CASSQQPGLANKLQETQYF. In nucleotides, the CDR3 is TGCGCCAGCAGTCAGCAGCCGGGACTAGCGAATAAACTGCAAGAGACCCAGTACTTC.

The CDR3 sequence: CASSQFRQGAGEQYF. In nucleotides, the CDR3 is TGCGCCAGCAGCCAATTCCGACAGGGGGCTGGCGAGCAGTACTTC. This chain joins TRBV4-1 and TRBJ2-7, with 10 bases lining up with TRBD1. Trimming removed 2 bases from V and 6 bases from J; junction bases left unmatched: 7. The CDR3 runs to 15 residues. Germline assignment: CDR1 MGHRA and CDR2 YSYEKL.

In this sample, this clone turned up once. The J gene is TRBJ2-5, the V gene TRBV5-6; 9 positions match TRBD1. The end of the DNA fits TRBJ2-7 better, so the J call may be wrong. CDR1 and CDR2 from the germline V gene are SGHDT and YYEEEE. This CDR3 is 15 amino acids long. DNA of the CDR3: TGTGCCAGCAGCCCGGGGGGACAGGGAGCCTACGAGCAGTACTTC. Encoded protein: CASSPGGQGAYEQYF.

This clone was detected once. The chain links TRBV9 to TRBJ1-6; possibly TRBD1 for D (6 bases). The germline CDR1 and CDR2 sequences are SGDLS and YYNGEE. V was pared by 3 bases and J by 0 bases, with 13 bases between. There are 17 residues in the CDR3. The CDR3 nucleotides read TGTGCCAGCAGCGCGAGGACAGCACCCTCCTATAATTCACCCCTCCACTTT. It specifies CASSARTAPSYNSPLHF.

This clone has a handful of counts. V usage is TRBV5-1 and J usage is TRBJ1-2, with D possibly TRBD1 on 5 matching bases. V was shortened by 1 base and J by 3 bases, with 19 bases between the two germline ends. CDR1 is SGHRS, CDR2 YFSETQ, per germline. The CDR3 contains 17 residues. CDR3 coding DNA: TGCGCCAGCAGCTTGAAGAGACGGGACCCGGGGGACTATGGCTACACCTTC. Translated: CASSLKRRDPGDYGYTF.

The chain combines TRBV11-2 with TRBJ2-7; D possibly corresponds to TRBD1 (6 bases). Germline V gene data show CDR1 as SGHAT and CDR2 as FQNNGV. This CDR3 contains 15 residues. Trimming shortened V by 1 base and J by 2 bases, and 12 bases separated the two germline ends. For the CDR3, the DNA is TGTGCCAGCAGCTTAGGGACAGTGATAACCTACGAGCAGTACTTC. Translated, it gives CASSLGTVITYEQYF.

The rearrangement uses TRBV6-1 and TRBJ1-1, with a possible D match to TRBD1 (5 bases). Trimming shortened V by 2 bases and J by 2 bases, and 15 bases separated the two germline ends. The CDR3 is made up of 16 amino acids. Germline-derived CDR1 and CDR2 are MNHNS and SASEGT. The CDR3: CASSELGRVGNTEAFF. As DNA, the CDR3 is TGTGCCAGCAGTGAACTCGGCAGGGTGGGAAACACTGAAGCTTTCTTT.

Only a few counts were recorded for this clone. The chain employs TRBV11-1 and TRBJ1-2; D uncertain. Germline CDR1 and CDR2: SGHAT and FQDESV (reference sequence). Trimming pared 4 bases from V and 11 bases from J, leaving 14 bases between. CDR3 length: 12 amino acids. DNA of the CDR3: TGTGCCAGCAGCTGGTCTGAGGGAGCGTACACCTTC. Translation gives CASSWSEGAYTF.

The chain combines TRBV18 with TRBJ2-7, with 10 bases identical to TRBD1. Germline V gene data show CDR1 as KGHSH and CDR2 as LQKENI. With 3 bases clipped from V and 5 bases from J, the junction kept 7 bases outside the gene matches. This CDR3 comprises 15 residues. The CDR3 loop is CASSPRGQGNDEQYF. CDR3 bases: TGTGCCAGCTCACCGAGGGGACAGGGGAACGACGAGCAGTACTTC.

This clone was counted a few times. V is TRBV25-1 and J is TRBJ2-7; D gene uncertain. V dropped 8 bases and J dropped 4 bases, with 6 bases sitting between them. The germline V gene encodes CDR1 MGHDK and CDR2 SYGVNS. The CDR3 is made up of 10 amino acids. The CDR3 DNA is TGTGCCAGCTCTAATTACGAGCAGTACTTC. The encoded protein is CASSNYEQYF.

This chain joins TRBV4-1 and TRBJ1-5, with TRBD1 as a possible D gene (5 bases). This CDR3 is 17 amino acids long. V was trimmed by 1 base and J by 7 bases, leaving 20 bases between them. Germline V lookup: CDR1 MGHRA, CDR2 YSYEKL. The DNA of the CDR3 is TGCGCCAGCAGCCAAGTTTTGGTGGGTGGGGGGGACCAGCCCCAGCATTTT. It is translated as CASSQVLVGGGDQPQHF.

CDR3 sequence reads: CASSLGPIYEQYF. Written as DNA, the CDR3 is TGTGCCAGCAGCTTGGGGCCCATCTACGAGCAGTACTTC. The chain is built from TRBV13 and TRBJ2-7; possibly TRBD1 for D (5 bases). The CDR3 has 13 residues. The germline V gene encodes CDR1 PRHDT and CDR2 FYEKMQ (reference sequence). The V gene lost 3 bases and the J gene lost 3 bases, with 9 bases spanning the gap.